Each of the 20 T cell receptor beta chains below was sequenced from the same sample in a study of blood T cells in healthy people across ages. It was with a sample-barcoded 5' primer and a J-beta primer mix that a second PCR of about 6 to 12 cycles was run. MiXCR, run by TCRdb on the 5' RACE reads, gives a single entry per CDR3 protein. The sample has more than 750,000 distinct CDR3 sequences, 25% to 30% seen once. These data are also associated with another study on T cells of mothers and their children.

Sequencing was carried out using blood. These receptors were taken from a woman aged 40 to 50 in good health.

The J gene is TRBJ2-7, the V gene TRBV20-1; the D gene is possibly TRBD1 (5 bases). Trimming left V 1 base short and J 2 bases short, with 12 bases between. This CDR3 region has 14 residues. Germline V gene data show CDR1 as DFQATT and CDR2 as SNEGSKA (reference sequence). CDR3 DNA: TGCAGTGCTAGAGTTGACAGTTGGCCCTACGAGCAGTACTTC. Amino acid sequence: CSARVDSWPYEQYF.

The chain is built from TRBV20-1 and TRBJ2-3; TRBD1 is a possible D gene (5 bases). Trimming pared 2 bases from V and 0 bases from J, leaving 15 bases between. Germline assignment: CDR1 DFQATT and CDR2 SNEGSKA (reference sequence). The CDR3 is 16 residues long. The CDR3 DNA is TGCAGTGCTAGACTCGGACATCAAGAAAGCACAGATACGCAGTATTTT. Translating gives CSARLGHQESTDTQYF.

The J gene is TRBJ1-2, the V gene TRBV4-2, with TRBD1 matching over 12 bases. Germline loops: CDR1 LGHNA, CDR2 YNFKEQ. CDR3 length: 15 amino acids. V was pared by 5 bases and J by 9 bases, with 10 bases of the junction left unmatched. This CDR3 reads CASSGRTGTGGRYTF. The DNA for the CDR3 is TGTGCCAGCAGCGGACGAACCGGGACAGGGGGCCGCTACACCTTC.

The chain uses TRBV7-9 and TRBJ1-1; TRBD1 is a possible D gene (5 bases). CDR1 and CDR2 (germline): SEHNR, FQNEAQ (reference sequence). V was clipped by 1 base and J by 6 bases, with 15 bases between them. This CDR3 region has 15 residues. CDR3: CASSLVSGPTAEAFF. CDR3 sequence (DNA): TGTGCCAGCAGCTTAGTTTCAGGGCCAACGGCTGAAGCTTTCTTT.

About this clonotype: This could be a read error, since a much larger clone is one nucleotide away. The chain is built from TRBV5-5 and TRBJ2-4; D is ambiguous. The better agreement between TRBJ2-7 and the DNA end casts doubt on the J call. Germline CDR1 is SGHKS and CDR2 is YYEKEE (reference sequence). The CDR3 runs to 11 residues. Written as DNA, the CDR3 is TGTGCCAGCAGCTTCGTCTGCGAGCAGTACTTC. This codes for CASSFVCEQYF.

This clonotype has just a few counts. V is TRBV10-3 and J is TRBJ1-1; weak D call: TRBD1 (6 bases). V lost 7 bases, J lost 3 bases, and 15 bases lay in between. The CDR3 contains 14 residues. Germline V gives CDR1 ENHRY, CDR2 SYGVKD. The CDR3 DNA follows: TGTGCCATCAAAGGACAGTCGGGTGACACTGAAGCTTTCTTT. Translation: CAIKGQSGDTEAFF.

This rearrangement joins TRBV20-1 to TRBJ2-7; D unclear. CDR3 length: 13 amino acids. Per the germline V gene, CDR1 is DFQATT and CDR2 is SNEGSKA (reference sequence). V shed 6 bases and J shed 6 bases, with 18 bases lying between them. CDR3: CSAAGDEVAEQYF. In nucleotides, the CDR3 is TGCAGTGCAGCCGGAGACGAGGTGGCCGAGCAGTACTTC.

To note about this clonotype: A much larger clone sits a single nucleotide away, making a read error possible. This sequence joins TRBV15 and TRBJ1-2, with 10 positions matching TRBD1. CDR3 size: 15 residues. The V gene end was trimmed by 5 bases and the J gene end by 4 bases; junction bases not matched to a gene: 7. Germline V lookup: CDR1 LNHNV, CDR2 YYDKDF (reference sequence). The CDR3 region is CATSGGGDRGYGYTF. The DNA for the CDR3 is TGTGCCACCAGCGGAGGTGGGGACAGGGGCTATGGCTACACCTTC.

This clonotype was recorded a few times. CDR3 bases: TGTGCCAGCACCACTGGGGGGACAGGGAATAATTCACCCCTCCACTTT. Amino acid sequence: CASTTGGTGNNSPLHF. The rearrangement joins TRBV12-3 or TRBV12-4 to TRBJ1-6, with 9 bases aligning to TRBD1. CDR3 length: 16 residues. V shed 7 bases, J shed 5 bases, and the junction held 9 bases outside the gene matches.

This clonotype has ten or more counts. The gene calls are TRBV5-1 and TRBJ2-6, with 9 bases lining up with TRBD1. After removal of 3 bases from V and 0 bases from J, the junction contained 4 bases not matched to a gene. The CDR3 contains 17 residues. The germline CDR1 and CDR2 sequences are SGHRS and YFSETQ. The CDR3 sequence is CASSSGTGPSGANVLTF. The CDR3 DNA sequence: TGCGCCAGCAGCTCTGGGACAGGGCCCTCTGGGGCCAACGTCCTGACTTTC.

The V and J genes are TRBV7-9 and TRBJ2-1; D is perhaps TRBD1 (7 bases). CDR1 SEHNR and CDR2 FQNEAQ come from the germline V gene (reference sequence). This CDR3 spans 14 amino acids. Trimming left V 2 bases short and J 7 bases short, with 12 bases between. The CDR3 DNA is TGTGCCAGCAGCTTATTACAGGGGAGGAATGAGCAGTTCTTC. Protein: CASSLLQGRNEQFF.

The V and J genes are TRBV28 and TRBJ2-7; 10 positions agree with TRBD1. The V segment lost 5 bases and the J segment 5 bases; nucleotides outside the gene matches: 6. Germline V gene sequence: CDR1 MDHEN, CDR2 SYDVKM. This CDR3 spans 14 amino acids. This CDR3 is CASSVRQGADEQYF. CDR3 nucleotide sequence: TGTGCCAGCAGTGTTCGACAGGGGGCCGACGAGCAGTACTTC.

To note about this clonotype: A much larger clone is a single base away; this may be a read error. The J gene is TRBJ1-2, the V gene TRBV7-8; a weak D match, TRBD1 (6 bases). Trimming left V 10 bases short and J 7 bases short, with 22 bases between. This CDR3 has 14 amino acids. CDR1 is SGHVS and CDR2 is FQNEAQ in the germline V gene. The CDR3 DNA reads as TGTGCCACCAAACGGGAGGGGGAGTCCTGTGGCTACACCTTC. This translates into CATKREGESCGYTF. Variable domain in full (rest from reference TRBV7-8 and TRBJ1-2): GAGVSQSPRYKVAKRGQDVALRCDPISGHVSLFWYQQALGQGPEFLTYFQNEAQLDKSGLPSDRFFAERPEGSVSTLKIQRTQQEDSAVYLCATKREGESCGYTFGSGTRLTVV.

This clonotype was seen ten or more times. V usage is TRBV11-2 and J usage is TRBJ2-7; the match to TRBD2 covers 9 bases. Germline V gives CDR1 SGHAT, CDR2 FQNNGV. The V and J ends lost 7 bases and 2 bases, in that order; junction bases with no gene match: 9. CDR3 length equals 15 residues. The CDR3 is CASTRAAGGTYEQYF. CDR3 nucleotides: TGTGCCAGCACCAGGGCCGCGGGGGGGACCTACGAGCAGTACTTC. The whole variable domain, remainder taken from reference TRBV11-2 and TRBJ2-7, is EAGVAQSPRYKIIEKRQSVAFWCNPISGHATLYWYQQILGQGPKLLIQFQNNGVVDDSQLPKDRFSAERLKGVDSTLKIQPAKLEDSAVYLCASTRAAGGTYEQYFGPGTRLTVT.

The chain joins TRBV5-1 to TRBJ2-5, with D perhaps given as TRBD1 or TRBD2 (5 bases each). Between the trimmed V and J ends, which lost 1 base and 0 bases, there was a span of 19 bases. There are 18 residues in the CDR3. Germline V lookup: CDR1 SGHRS, CDR2 YFSETQ. The CDR3 nucleotides are TGCGCCAGCAGCTTGTGGGGCCTCGGGTCGGGGTACCAAGAGACCCAGTACTTC. Translating it yields CASSLWGLGSGYQETQYF.

This clonotype was picked up many times. V is TRBV5-1 and J is TRBJ2-7; tentatively, D is TRBD1 (6 bases). Germline CDR1 is SGHRS and CDR2 is YFSETQ. Trimming removed 4 bases at V and 4 bases at J, with 9 bases between. This CDR3 region has 12 residues. CDR3 loop: CASSKTGYEQYF. Here the CDR3 DNA reads TGCGCCAGCAGCAAGACAGGTTACGAGCAGTACTTC.

This clonotype was seen at least ten times. The chain links TRBV7-2 to TRBJ2-7; D gene ambiguous. This CDR3 has 12 residues. V was clipped by 7 bases and J by 4 bases, with 11 bases between them. Germline V gene sequence: CDR1 SGHTA, CDR2 FQGNSA. Here the CDR3 DNA reads TGTGCCAGCACCCATACATCTTACGAGCAGTACTTC. It translates to CASTHTSYEQYF.

The J gene is TRBJ1-4, the V gene TRBV7-2; D is ambiguous. With 2 bases removed from V and 5 bases from J, the gap between germline ends came to 12 bases. Germline-derived CDR1 and CDR2 are SGHTA and FQGNSA. This CDR3 contains 15 residues. CDR3 region: CASSLSATVNEKLFF. CDR3 nucleotide sequence: TGTGCCAGCAGCTTATCAGCGACGGTGAATGAAAAACTGTTTTTT.

This clonotype was counted between two and nine times. This chain connects TRBV4-1 to TRBJ2-1, with D perhaps assigned TRBD1 or TRBD2 (5 bases each). Germline V CDR1 and CDR2: MGHRA, YSYEKL. Trimming stripped 1 base from V and 8 bases from J, with 12 bases between. This CDR3 spans 14 amino acids. The CDR3 sequence: CASSQGLGVHEQFF. The CDR3 DNA is TGCGCCAGCAGCCAAGGTTTGGGGGTCCATGAGCAGTTCTTC.

Only a few counts were recorded for this clonotype. V is TRBV12-3 or TRBV12-4 and J is TRBJ2-6; possibly TRBD2 for D (5 bases). The CDR3 has 14 residues. V was trimmed by 6 bases and J by 4 bases, leaving 10 bases between them. The CDR3 loop reads CASSLSGGANVLTF. CDR3 sequence (DNA): TGTGCCAGCAGCCTATCGGGAGGGGCCAACGTCCTGACTTTC.